This T cell receptor beta chain was recorded in a study of relationships among human T cell subsets listed by TCRdb under 2010. Study-level background: Sequencing was performed on eight distinct blood T cell populations: pan T, CD8 cytotoxic, regulatory, Th1, Th2, naive plus transitional, activated and memory cells. Study-wide conclusions, independent of this receptor: More than 55% of CD8+ cytotoxic sequences came from clones with more than 100 reads, while the regulatory and Th2 subsets showed few clones of that size. A CD4+CD8+ double-positive population could not be ruled out by the bead-based sorting. The substantial sharing of CDR3s among Th1, Th2 and regulatory T cells was interpreted as suggesting that cell fate choices are stochastic. Across the seven subsets, no statistically significant differences turned up in V, D and J usage, CDR3 length, or N-nucleotide additions.

Notes on this clonotype: Its target antigen remains unknown. One base away there is no much larger clone; base qualities are not given.

CD4+CD25+ regulatory T cells were selected from positively selected CD4+ cells using anti-CD25 beads. Miltenyi superparamagnetic beads coated with subset-specific monoclonal antibodies were used for isolation of the T cell subsets. Every T cell population was isolated from peripheral blood. Ficoll separation was used to obtain mononuclear cells from whole blood, after which anti-CD14 microbeads were used to deplete monocytes. Right after isolation, the cell populations were resuspended in RNAprotect reagent. The trim is 0 bases for V and 0 bases for J, with a gap of 15 bases between the germline ends. CDR1 and CDR2 are read off the germline V gene as MGHRA and YSYEKL. The CDR3 contains 19 residues, cysteine and phenylalanine counted. Of the read, only the CDR3 DNA is kept; its 57 bases are in frame from base 1. The library came from multiplex PCR. Sequenced using a 454 GS FLX. Semiquantitative ARM-PCR was used to amplify the TCR alpha and beta CDR3 regions from mRNA. ARM-PCR used tagged nested gene-specific primers, after which communal superprimers carried out exponential amplification. Exonuclease was used to remove the nested primers before the first-round PCR products went through the second amplification round. Sequencing of the amplicons was performed on the 454 platform, which allows millions of DNA fragments to be sequenced rapidly without cloning bias. A read mappable to both V and J germline segments was defined as an effective read. The source study handled its data this way. Reads were assigned to germline V, D and J segments with IRmap, which uses pyromap, a Smith-Waterman modification adapted to 454 sequencing errors. Cutoffs set at the 99th percentile of alignment scores from simulated random sequences were applied to filter D-beta assignments. CDR3 was defined as the amino acids lying between the conserved V-segment Y[YFLI]C motif and the J-segment [FW]GXGT motif. A compound Poisson process model, previously applied to large-scale EST data, was used to estimate repertoire diversity. A procedure for detecting cross-contamination was used to argue that sample contamination was not the source of the shared CDR3s. TCRdb's own reprocessing of the public reads used fastp at Q25 and MiXCR and kept productive beta chains. Duplicate CDR3 protein sequences are folded into a single record with the most common DNA and genes. TCRdb's processing, not the authors', yielded these V and J calls. The sample yields under 15,000 distinct CDR3 sequences; over 50% were counted once. The ten largest clones capture 2.1% of the sample.

The sample was Tregs sorted from blood. The rearranged chain carries TRBV4-1 and TRBJ1-6, with no D gene named confidently. This TCR was recovered from a man aged 40-50 years in good health. The nucleotide sequence is TGCGCCAGCAGCCAAGATCCCGTTGGGGAGAGCTCCTATAATTCACCCCTCCACTTT. This yields the protein CASSQDPVGESSYNSPLHF.